The next 31 T cell receptor beta chains were all read from a single sample in a study of blood T cell repertoires in COVID-19. The data were produced by immunoSEQ multiplex PCR, yet TCRdb's version contains in-frame clones alone and is incomplete. The table records almost 400,000 clones, roughly 89% of them present only once. Source material: PBMCs or T cells enriched from blood (not recorded which). The receptors derive from a woman in her 30s who had recovered from COVID-19.

CDR3 sequence reads: CASSPSQGPHYNEQFF. The CDR3 DNA reads TGTGCCAGCTCACCGTCTCAGGGTCCGCACTACAATGAGCAGTTCTTC. This chain joins TRBV18 and TRBJ2-1; weak D call: TRBD1 (5 bases). The germline V gene has CDR1 KGHSH and CDR2 LQKENI. CDR3 length: 16 residues. V lost 3 bases and J 3 bases, leaving 15 bases between the germline ends. The whole variable domain, filled in from reference TRBV18 and TRBJ2-1, reads NAGVMQNPRHLVRRRGQEARLRCSPMKGHSHVYWYRQLPEEGLKFMVYLQKENIIDESGMPKERFSAEFPKEGPSILRIQQVVRGDSAAYFCASSPSQGPHYNEQFFGPGTRLTVL.

This clone was seen a single time. The chain has TRBV19 and TRBJ2-7; tentative D call: TRBD2 (6 bases). V lost 4 bases, J lost 4 bases, and 14 bases lay in between. This CDR3 contains 14 residues. Germline V gene sequence: CDR1 LNHDA, CDR2 SQIVND (reference sequence). The CDR3 loop reads CASSKGLVGYEQYF. The CDR3, as DNA: TGTGCCAGTAGTAAGGGACTTGTGGGGTACGAGCAGTACTTC.

This clone appeared a single time. The chain joins TRBV7-9 to TRBJ2-7, with D perhaps TRBD1 (6 bases). Germline V gives CDR1 SEHNR, CDR2 FQNEAQ (reference sequence). Trimming shortened V by 7 bases and J by 0 bases, and 10 bases separated the two germline ends. The CDR3 is 13 amino acids. The CDR3 DNA reads as TGTGCCAGCACCTGGACAGACTCCTACGAGCAGTACTTC. It yields the protein CASTWTDSYEQYF.

The chain recombines TRBV9 with TRBJ2-7, with D perhaps TRBD2 (6 bases). The V and J ends lost 1 base and 2 bases respectively, with 13 bases between them. Per germline, CDR1 SGDLS and CDR2 YYNGEE. This CDR3 is 15 amino acids long. CDR3 in amino acids: CASSVSPEGPYEQYF. The CDR3 DNA sequence: TGTGCCAGCAGCGTATCCCCGGAGGGGCCCTACGAGCAGTACTTC. Variable domain in full (rest from reference TRBV9 and TRBJ2-7): DSGVTQTPKHLITATGQRVTLRCSPRSGDLSVYWYQQSLDQGLQFLIQYYNGEERAKGNILERFSAQQFPDLHSELNLSSLELGDSALYFCASSVSPEGPYEQYFGPGTRLTVT.

The chain uses TRBV5-4 and TRBJ1-2, with 9 bases matching TRBD1. This CDR3 is built from 12 residues. CDR1 and CDR2 from the germline V gene are SGHNT and YYREEE (reference sequence). V gave up 10 bases and J gave up 8 bases; unmatched junction bases: 9. The CDR3 is CAPKTGGKGYTF. DNA for the CDR3: TGTGCCCCCAAGACAGGGGGGAAAGGCTACACCTTC. Supplemented by reference TRBV5-4 and TRBJ1-2, the full variable domain reads ETGVTQSPTHLIKTRGQQVTLRCSSQSGHNTVSWYQQALGQGPQFIFQYYREEENGRGNFPPRFSGLQFPNYSSELNVNALELDDSALYLCAPKTGGKGYTFGSGTRLTVV.

The rearrangement uses TRBV7-2 and TRBJ2-5; TRBD2 matches 8 bases. Germline loops: CDR1 SGHTA, CDR2 FQGNSA. Germline trimming cut 2 bases from V and 6 bases from J; bases unmatched to any gene: 8. This CDR3 is built from 15 residues. CDR3: CASSLFGGAPKTQYF. The DNA for the CDR3 is TGTGCCAGCAGCTTATTCGGGGGGGCGCCAAAGACCCAGTACTTC. Filled out from reference TRBV7-2 and TRBJ2-5, the complete variable domain reads GAGVSQSPSNKVTEKGKDVELRCDPISGHTALYWYRQSLGQGLEFLIYFQGNSAPDKSGLPSDRFSAERTGGSVSTLTIQRTQQEDSAVYLCASSLFGGAPKTQYFGPGTRLLVL.

The rearrangement links TRBV9 to TRBJ1-1, with 8 bases matching TRBD1. CDR3 size: 17 residues. V lost 3 bases to trimming and J lost 1 base; unmatched junction nucleotides: 11. Germline CDR1 SGDLS, CDR2 YYNGEE. The CDR3 here is CASSADGQGGGNTEAFF. DNA for the CDR3: TGTGCCAGCAGCGCGGACGGACAGGGCGGGGGGAACACTGAAGCTTTCTTT.

This clone was detected ten times or more. The chain couples TRBV27 to TRBJ1-6; D remains unclear. This CDR3 comprises 16 residues. Germline lookup yields CDR1 MNHEY and CDR2 SMNVEV (reference sequence). V lost 5 bases to trimming and J lost 0 bases, with 11 bases between them. The CDR3 here is CASSPQTSSYNSPLHF. The CDR3 DNA reads as TGTGCCAGCAGTCCCCAAACTAGCTCCTATAATTCACCCCTCCACTTT.

The rearrangement joins TRBV21-1 to TRBJ2-6; TRBD2, the table's D call, was not compared with the DNA. TRBV21-1 has pseudogene status. The CDR3 has 19 amino acids. CDR3 in amino acids: CASSPPPGLAGTGANVLTF. CDR3 sequence (DNA): TGTGCCAGCAGCCCCCCTCCGGGACTAGCGGGAACTGGGGCCAACGTCCTGACTTTC.

V usage is TRBV3-1 (or the pseudogene TRBV3-2) and J usage is TRBJ2-3, with a possible D match to TRBD1 (6 bases). This CDR3 is built from 18 residues. Germline CDR1 LGHDT, CDR2 YNNKEL (reference sequence). Trimming shortened V by 5 bases and J by 6 bases, and 27 bases separated the two germline ends. The CDR3 spells CASSATDIGQHLFDTQYF. CDR3 in DNA: TGTGCCAGCAGCGCAACAGACATAGGACAGCACTTGTTCGATACGCAGTATTTT.

V and J are TRBV19 and TRBJ1-1, with a weak D call TRBD1 (6 bases). CDR3 length equals 13 residues. Germline-derived CDR1 and CDR2 are LNHDA and SQIVND (reference sequence). Trimming shortened V by 7 bases and J by 3 bases, and 12 bases separated the two germline ends. DNA for the CDR3: TGTGCCAGTAACACAGGGAGGGACACTGAAGCTTTCTTT. It codes for CASNTGRDTEAFF.

CDR3 coding DNA: TGTGCCAGTAGTGCCCAGATGAGCAATCAGCCCCAGCATTTT. As protein: CASSAQMSNQPQHF. The V call is TRBV19, the J call TRBJ1-5; unclear D gene. Germline V gene lookup returns CDR1 LNHDA and CDR2 SQIVND (reference sequence). This CDR3 spans 14 amino acids. Trimming cost V 5 bases and J 1 base, with 9 bases left between them.

The chain recombines TRBV7-2 with TRBJ2-1; no clear D gene. The germline gives CDR1 SGHTA, CDR2 FQGNSA. The CDR3 has 14 residues. Trimming took off 1 base at V and 6 bases at J, with 10 bases between the two ends. The DNA for the CDR3 is TGTGCCAGCAGCTTAGTGCACAGTGCCAATGAGCAGTTCTTC. Translation gives CASSLVHSANEQFF.

This clone was picked up one time. V gene TRBV21-1 combines with J gene TRBJ2-1; TRBD1 is the table's D call and was not checked against the DNA. TRBV21-1 is classified as a pseudogene. The CDR3 sequence is 19 residues long. The DNA of the CDR3 is TGTGCCAGCAGCGCGCCGGGACAGGGCGGCGTAGCGGGAAATAATGAGCAGTTCTTC. Translation: CASSAPGQGGVAGNNEQFF.

This sequence joins TRBV6-5 and TRBJ1-4, with D hard to call. V lost 5 bases and J 8 bases, leaving 12 bases between the germline ends. The CDR3 runs to 13 residues. Germline CDR1 and CDR2: MNHEY and SVGAGI. The CDR3 nucleotides read TGTGCCAGCAGTCGAGGTTGGGAGGAAAAACTGTTTTTT. This sequence encodes CASSRGWEEKLFF.

This clone was seen only once. The chain carries TRBV11-2 and TRBJ1-3; 8 bases are a match to TRBD1. The ends lost 6 bases at V and 0 bases at J; junction bases unmatched: 4. The CDR3 sequence is 15 residues long. Per the germline V gene, CDR1 is SGHAT and CDR2 is FQNNGV. CDR3 DNA: TGTGCCAGCAGTAGGACAGGGAGCTCTGGAAACACCATATATTTT. Its protein product is CASSRTGSSGNTIYF.

This clone has a single count. The rearrangement links TRBV5-5 to TRBJ1-1; D is perhaps TRBD1 (6 bases). CDR1 is SGHKS, CDR2 YYEKEE, per germline (reference sequence). Trimming left V 0 bases short and J 5 bases short, with 11 bases between. CDR3 length equals 14 residues. CDR3 in DNA: TGTGCCAGCAGCTTGGGGGGGCGATTGACTGAAGCTTTCTTT. Its translation is CASSLGGRLTEAFF.

V is TRBV5-1 and J is TRBJ2-7; a possible D gene is TRBD2 (5 bases). With 7 bases removed from V and 2 bases from J, the gap between germline ends came to 16 bases. The germline V gene encodes CDR1 SGHRS and CDR2 YFSETQ. The CDR3 spans 14 residues. CDR3 coding DNA: TGCGCCAGCCAACTAGAACACGGGACCTACGAGCAGTACTTC. Its protein is CASQLEHGTYEQYF.

This chain uses TRBV30 with TRBJ2-5, with D possibly TRBD2 on 5 matching bases. The CDR3 covers 15 residues. Germline CDR1 is GTSNPN and CDR2 is SVGIG (reference sequence). The V and J ends lost 0 bases and 4 bases respectively, with 15 bases between them. Here the CDR3 DNA reads TGTGCCTGGAGTGTAAGCCTTCAGCGGCGAGAGACCCAGTACTTC. It specifies CAWSVSLQRRETQYF. Supplemented by reference TRBV30 and TRBJ2-5, the full variable domain reads SQTIHQWPATLVQPVGSPLSLECTVEGTSNPNLYWYRQAAGRGLQLLFYSVGIGQISSEVPQNLSASRPQDRQFILSSKKLLLSDSGFYLCAWSVSLQRRETQYFGPGTRLLVL.

CDR3 sequence reads: CAISGTSGGGGETQYF. In DNA, the CDR3 is TGTGCCATCAGTGGGACTAGCGGGGGGGGCGGAGAGACCCAGTACTTC. The rearrangement joins TRBV10-3 to TRBJ2-5, with TRBD2 matching 15 bases. Trimming cost V 4 bases and J 4 bases; bases outside gene matches: 4. Germline loops: CDR1 ENHRY, CDR2 SYGVKD. The CDR3 runs 16 residues.

This clone showed up just once. This chain links TRBV2 with TRBJ2-3; a weak D match, TRBD2 (6 bases). Germline lookup yields CDR1 SNHLY and CDR2 FYNNEI. Deletions cut 3 bases from V and 3 bases from J, with 25 bases between. CDR3 length: 19 residues. This chain's CDR3 is CASSDASPAGYDVTDTQYF. Here the CDR3 DNA reads TGTGCCAGCAGTGATGCCTCACCGGCGGGGTATGACGTGACAGATACGCAGTATTTT.

About this clone itself: Other DNA sequences in the same sample also yield this CDR3. The chain uses TRBV3-1 (or the pseudogene TRBV3-2) and TRBJ1-1; D is possibly TRBD1 (6 bases). The germline V and J ends were trimmed by 4 bases and 2 bases, with 8 bases remaining between them. The CDR3 covers 13 residues. Germline CDR1 is LGHDT and CDR2 is YNNKEL (reference sequence). CDR3 sequence (DNA): TGTGCCAGCAGCCGGGACATCAACACTGAAGCTTTCTTT. As protein: CASSRDINTEAFF.

The CDR3: CASSLEPGEETQYF. CDR3 DNA sequence: TGTGCCAGCAGCTTGGAGCCAGGGGAAGAGACCCAGTACTTC. The chain joins TRBV5-4 to TRBJ2-5; tentative D call: TRBD1 (6 bases). Trimming took off 0 bases at V and 3 bases at J, with 9 bases between the two ends. The CDR3 is 14 amino acids. From germline, CDR1 is SGHNT and CDR2 YYREEE (reference sequence).

The chain uses TRBV7-8 and TRBJ2-7, with D perhaps matching TRBD1 (6 bases). The ends were cut back, 5 bases at V and 0 bases at J, with 14 bases in the middle. CDR3 length: 15 amino acids. CDR1 and CDR2 (germline): SGHVS, FQNEAQ. The chain's CDR3 is CASSGKRDNSYEQYF. The CDR3 DNA reads TGTGCCAGCAGCGGGAAAAGGGACAACTCCTACGAGCAGTACTTC.

The CDR3 nucleotides read TGTGCCAGCAGCGTACATACAACAGGGAGCACAGATACGCAGTATTTT. Translated, it gives CASSVHTTGSTDTQYF. The V call is TRBV9, the J call TRBJ2-3; D might be TRBD1 (6 bases). The germline gives CDR1 SGDLS, CDR2 YYNGEE. CDR3 length: 16 residues. V lost 1 base and J lost 0, with 12 bases in between.

The chain carries TRBV6-6 and TRBJ1-1; possible D gene TRBD1, 6 bases. Trimming stripped 2 bases from V and 1 base from J, with 11 bases between. Germline V gene data show CDR1 as MNHNY and CDR2 as SVGAGI (reference sequence). This CDR3 is 15 amino acids long. The CDR3 nucleotides are TGTGCCAGCAGTTACGTGGGACACCCGAACACTGAAGCTTTCTTT. Its translation is CASSYVGHPNTEAFF.

The CDR3 DNA reads as TGTGCCAGCAGCTTACTAAACGGGGGTGACGGGGAGCTGTTTTTT. The encoded protein is CASSLLNGGDGELFF. This sequence joins TRBV7-6 and TRBJ2-2; D possibly corresponds to TRBD2 (6 bases). Germline CDR1 and CDR2: SGHVS and FNYEAQ. Trimming removed 2 bases from V and 7 bases from J, with 14 bases in between. This CDR3 is 15 amino acids long.

This clone was picked up one time. This chain joins TRBV19 and TRBJ1-5; D is possibly TRBD1 (5 bases). The CDR3 length is 14 residues. Germline V gene data show CDR1 as LNHDA and CDR2 as SQIVND (reference sequence). Trimming removed 3 bases at V and 4 bases at J, with 10 bases between. CDR3 in DNA: TGTGCCAGTAGTATTCAGCCAGGGAATCAGCCCCAGCATTTT. It translates to CASSIQPGNQPQHF.

The chain is built from TRBV20-1 and TRBJ2-7, with 11 bases matching TRBD2. The V segment lost 3 bases and the J segment 7 bases; nucleotides outside the gene matches: 2. The CDR3 is made up of 12 amino acids. Germline CDR1 DFQATT, CDR2 SNEGSKA (reference sequence). The DNA of the CDR3 is TGCAGTGCTAGTAGACTAGCGGGGGAGCAGTACTTC. The encoded protein is CSASRLAGEQYF.

The chain links TRBV12-5 to TRBJ2-2; the match to TRBD2 covers 9 bases. Germline V gene lookup returns CDR1 LGHNT and CDR2 FRNRAP. This CDR3 comprises 17 residues. Trimming took 1 base from V and 2 from J; bases not matched to a gene: 5. CDR3 DNA: TGTGCTAGTGGTTTGGGCGGGAGGGCCACCAACACCGGGGAGCTGTTTTTT. Protein product: CASGLGGRATNTGELFF.

V and J are TRBV12-3 or TRBV12-4 and TRBJ1-2; 7 nucleotides align to TRBD1. The CDR3 runs to 12 residues. The J segment lost 5 bases and the V segment lost 5 bases, leaving 2 bases of the junction unmatched. The CDR3 region is CASSGTVYGYTF. Written as DNA, the CDR3 is TGTGCCAGCAGTGGGACAGTTTATGGCTACACCTTC.